One sample yielded the 16 T cell receptor beta chains listed below, sequenced in a study of CD4 T cells in relation to SARS-CoV-2 and coronaviruses. The protocol was immunoSEQ multiplex PCR, while the TCRdb copy is restricted to in-frame clones and leaves out a portion. The sample shows roughly 20,000 clones, roughly four fifths of them seen only once. Unexposed donor CD4+ T cells date from about 2011-2018, before the COVID-19 pandemic. After ten to eleven days of culture, CD4+ T cells were isolated. Their antigens remain unidentified. Input material: CD4+ T cells from PBMCs, cultured in vitro. Receptor source: a human donor in good health.

The rearrangement uses TRBV7-9 and TRBJ1-6; TRBD1 agrees at 7 bases. Germline values: CDR1 SEHNR, CDR2 FQNEAQ (reference sequence). This CDR3 is 15 amino acids long. After removal of 0 bases from V and 6 bases from J, the junction contained 2 bases not matched to a gene. CDR3 sequence reads: CASSLATGINSPLHF. Here the CDR3 DNA reads TGTGCCAGCAGCTTAGCGACAGGGATTAATTCACCCCTCCACTTT.

The chain recombines TRBV6-6 with TRBJ1-2, with 10 bases fitting TRBD1. The CDR3 sequence is 14 residues long. The trim removed 5 bases at V and 3 bases at J, leaving 3 bases unmatched. CDR1 is MNHNY, CDR2 SVGAGI, per germline (reference sequence). The CDR3 loop is CASSMDRGDYGYTF. CDR3 bases: TGTGCCAGCAGTATGGACAGGGGGGACTATGGCTACACCTTC.

This chain links TRBV3-1 (or the pseudogene TRBV3-2) with TRBJ2-1, with TRBD2 matching 7 bases. V lost 4 bases, J lost 4 bases, and 10 bases stayed unmatched. The CDR3 totals 16 residues. Germline V gene data show CDR1 as LGHDT and CDR2 as YNNKEL (reference sequence). CDR3 in amino acids: CASSPPGLAAYNEQFF. CDR3 bases: TGTGCCAGCAGCCCGCCGGGGCTAGCGGCTTACAATGAGCAGTTCTTC.

This chain connects TRBV7-8 to TRBJ2-7, with D tentatively TRBD1 (6 bases). Trimming stripped 5 bases from V and 0 bases from J, with 17 bases between. Germline CDR1 and CDR2: SGHVS and FQNEAQ. There are 16 residues in the CDR3. Here the CDR3 reads CASSPRNRDSSYEQYF. CDR3 coding DNA: TGTGCCAGCAGCCCTAGAAACAGGGATAGCTCCTACGAGCAGTACTTC.

By share, this clone ranks as large. The chain joins TRBV12-3 or TRBV12-4 to TRBJ1-1; D might be TRBD1 (6 bases). This CDR3 region has 11 residues. Trimming removed 1 base at V and 11 bases at J, with 8 bases between. CDR3 sequence: CASSLGQVAFF. Here the CDR3 DNA reads TGTGCCAGCAGTTTAGGACAGGTGGCTTTCTTT.

The chain carries TRBV19 and TRBJ2-1, with D uncertain. There are 15 residues in the CDR3. Germline assignment: CDR1 LNHDA and CDR2 SQIVND (reference sequence). Between the trimmed V and J ends, which lost 0 bases and 0 bases, there was a span of 6 bases. As DNA, the CDR3 is TGTGCCAGTAGTATAGAACAGAACTCCTACAATGAGCAGTTCTTC. It specifies CASSIEQNSYNEQFF.

The chain joins TRBV7-8 to TRBJ2-7; no clear D. This CDR3 contains 13 residues. The germline V gene has CDR1 SGHVS and CDR2 FQNEAQ. Trimming pared 1 base from V and 4 bases from J, leaving 8 bases between. This CDR3 is CASSLGLDYEQYF. The CDR3 DNA reads TGTGCCAGCAGCTTAGGTTTGGATTACGAGCAGTACTTC.

V gene TRBV5-6 combines with J gene TRBJ2-7; weak D call: TRBD2 (6 bases). V gave up 3 bases and J gave up 1 base, with 20 bases separating them. CDR1 and CDR2 (germline): SGHDT, YYEEEE. CDR3 length equals 17 residues. The CDR3 protein is CASSSENSRRASYEQYF. CDR3 DNA: TGTGCCAGCAGCTCCGAAAACTCCCGGAGGGCTTCCTACGAGCAGTACTTC.

The chain carries TRBV30 and TRBJ1-6; D remains unclear. Germline lookup yields CDR1 GTSNPN and CDR2 SVGIG (reference sequence). CDR3 size: 13 residues. V was pared by 2 bases and J by 10 bases, with 12 bases between. CDR3 sequence: CAWSLASRSPLHF. In DNA, the CDR3 is TGTGCCTGGAGTCTGGCCTCTAGATCACCCCTCCACTTT.

The chain has TRBV5-6 and TRBJ1-4, with a possible D match to TRBD1 (5 bases). Trimming removed 4 bases at V and 11 bases at J, with 15 bases between. Germline CDR1 and CDR2: SGHDT and YYEEEE. The CDR3 contains 13 residues. For the CDR3, the DNA is TGTGCCAGCAGCCACCCCAGGGAGTTGAAACTGTTTTTT. Encoded protein: CASSHPRELKLFF. Using reference TRBV5-6 and TRBJ1-4 for the parts outside the CDR3, the full variable domain is DAGVTQSPTHLIKTRGQQVTLRCSPKSGHDTVSWYQQALGQGPQFIFQYYEEEERQRGNFPDRFSGHQFPNYSSELNVNALLLGDSALYLCASSHPRELKLFFGSGTQLSVL.

V and J are TRBV5-1 and TRBJ1-3; D possibly corresponds to TRBD1 (5 bases). The CDR3 is 15 amino acids. Germline CDR1 and CDR2: SGHRS and YFSETQ. V dropped 4 bases and J dropped 4 bases, with 15 bases sitting between them. The CDR3 sequence is CASSPLDTAGNTIYF. The DNA of the CDR3 is TGCGCCAGCAGCCCGTTGGACACGGCGGGAAACACCATATATTTT.

This sequence joins TRBV28 and TRBJ1-2, with D tentatively TRBD1 (5 bases). The germline CDR1 and CDR2 sequences are MDHEN and SYDVKM. Trimming stripped 6 bases from V and 7 bases from J, with 9 bases between. CDR3 length equals 11 residues. Written as DNA, the CDR3 is TGTGCCAGCAGGGGTAGGGGTGGCTACACCTTC. Translation: CASRGRGGYTF.

The chain is built from TRBV5-1 and TRBJ2-5; perhaps TRBD1 as D (6 bases). From germline, CDR1 is SGHRS and CDR2 YFSETQ. This CDR3 has 15 residues. V was cut by 0 bases and J by 2 bases, with 11 bases left in between. CDR3 protein: CASSLVGAPQETQYF. The CDR3 DNA sequence: TGCGCCAGCAGCTTGGTGGGGGCCCCACAAGAGACCCAGTACTTC. Full variable domain (remainder filled in from reference TRBV5-1 and TRBJ2-5): KAGVTQTPRYLIKTRGQQVTLSCSPISGHRSVSWYQQTPGQGLQFLFEYFSETQRNKGNFPGRFSGRQFSNSRSEMNVSTLELGDSALYLCASSLVGAPQETQYFGPGTRLLVL.

A single count supports this clone. Here the CDR3 DNA reads TGTGCCAGCAGCCCCCTGTCTGGGGGACGGTTGAGCGAGCAGTACTTC. Its translation is CASSPLSGGRLSEQYF. The V gene is TRBV7-8, the J gene TRBJ2-7; D may be TRBD1 or TRBD2 (5 bases each). The CDR3 loop spans 16 amino acids. The germline V and J ends were trimmed by 5 bases and 6 bases, with 23 bases remaining between them. CDR1 and CDR2 from the germline V gene are SGHVS and FQNEAQ.

This clone was observed a single time. The chain uses TRBV18 and TRBJ2-3; 10 bases agree with TRBD2. Trimming took 5 bases from V and 1 from J; bases not matched to a gene: 9. Germline V gene data show CDR1 as KGHSH and CDR2 as LQKENI. The CDR3 contains 17 residues. The CDR3 DNA is TGTGCCAGCTCAGCCAGCCTAGCGGGAGACGGCACAGATACGCAGTATTTT. Translating gives CASSASLAGDGTDTQYF.

The chain carries TRBV3-1 (or the pseudogene TRBV3-2) and TRBJ1-2; D may be TRBD1 (6 bases). There are 13 residues in the CDR3. Germline-derived CDR1 and CDR2 are LGHDT and YNNKEL (reference sequence). The V and J ends lost 2 bases and 5 bases respectively, with 9 bases between them. CDR3 sequence: CASSQPGQYGYTF. The CDR3 DNA follows: TGTGCCAGCAGCCAACCAGGACAGTATGGCTACACCTTC.